The T cell receptor (beta chain) under discussion was sequenced for a study of blood T cell repertoires in COVID-19. Study in general: The United States, Italy and Spain were the sources of the acute and convalescent COVID-19 samples.

Per the germline V gene, CDR1 is LGHNA and CDR2 is YSLEER. The CDR3 is made up of 18 amino acids. V lost 4 bases, J lost 6 bases, and 15 bases stayed unmatched. Repertoires were generated with immunoSEQ multiplex PCR, while TCRdb's copy carries only in-frame clones and drops some. The data contain roughly 250,000 clones, roughly 91% of them singletons. The receptor's source is a middle-aged woman who had recovered from COVID-19. J is TRBJ2-2 and V is TRBV4-3, with 9 bases that match TRBD2. The sequencing sample was made of peripheral blood. This CDR3 is CASSPRAGGQVGSGELFF. CDR3 DNA: TGCGCCAGCAGCCCCCGGGCGGGAGGGCAGGTGGGATCCGGGGAGCTGTTTTTT.